The next 8 T cell receptor beta chains were all read from a single sample in a study of T cell changes during pregnancy in multiple sclerosis (dated by TCRdb to the late 2010s). Libraries were constructed by the immunoSEQ multiplex PCR assay. The source is immuneACCESS, and TCRdb retained only in-frame sequences with V and J called. Part of the clones is not carried over; for the studies checked, unresolved V genes explain less than half of this, and the remainder is unexplained. The sample contains about 94,000 clones, 80% to 95% of them found a single time. The ten largest clones capture 0.99% of the sample. The specimen was peripheral blood, collected after pregnancy. The origin of the receptors is a female donor with multiple sclerosis, enrolled in a pregnancy study.

The rearrangement links TRBV6-5 to TRBJ2-7; maybe TRBD2 (5 bases). Germline V gene sequence: CDR1 MNHEY, CDR2 SVGAGI. V lost 4 bases and J 3 bases, leaving 19 bases between the germline ends. The CDR3 consists of 16 residues. The CDR3 here is CASSLSGGGGLYEQYF. For the CDR3, the DNA is TGTGCCAGCAGTTTGAGCGGAGGTGGTGGGCTCTACGAGCAGTACTTC.

This chain joins TRBV6-1 and TRBJ1-2; 7 positions agree with TRBD1. This CDR3 comprises 15 residues. Germline V gene sequence: CDR1 MNHNS, CDR2 SASEGT. Germline trimming cut 1 base from V and 5 bases from J; bases unmatched to any gene: 7. The CDR3 nucleotides read TGTGCCAGCAGTGAAGGTCTCCAGGGGGTATATGGCTACACCTTC. Its translation: CASSEGLQGVYGYTF.

V gene TRBV7-6 combines with J gene TRBJ2-1, with 8 bases fitting TRBD2. The CDR3 totals 15 residues. Germline CDR1 is SGHVS and CDR2 is FNYEAQ. The V gene end was trimmed by 3 bases and the J gene end by 3 bases; junction bases not matched to a gene: 4. In DNA form, the CDR3 reads TGTGCCAGCAGCTTTAATAGCGGGAACTACAATGAGCAGTTCTTC. This encodes CASSFNSGNYNEQFF.

This chain joins TRBV6-4 and TRBJ2-1; weak D call: TRBD2 (5 bases). The CDR3 is 14 amino acids. The V and J ends lost 4 bases and 8 bases respectively, with 15 bases between them. Looked up from germline, CDR1 is MRHNA and CDR2 is SNTAGT. The CDR3 reads CASSARDAGDEQFF. The DNA of the CDR3 is TGTGCCAGCAGTGCCCGAGATGCGGGCGATGAGCAGTTCTTC.

CDR3 sequence reads: CASSLSSGPDYEQYF. CDR3 DNA sequence: TGTGCCAGCAGTTTATCCAGCGGGCCCGACTACGAGCAGTACTTC. The chain is built from TRBV27 and TRBJ2-7, with a possible D match to TRBD2 (6 bases). V was pared by 0 bases and J by 3 bases, with 12 bases between. The CDR3 is 15 amino acids. In germline, CDR1 is MNHEY, CDR2 SMNVEV (reference sequence).

The chain joins TRBV10-3 to TRBJ1-3; D is unresolved. Germline-derived CDR1 and CDR2 are ENHRY and SYGVKD. This CDR3 contains 19 residues. V was clipped by 0 bases and J by 3 bases, with 21 bases between them. The CDR3 coding sequence is TGTGCCATCAGTGAGTCGGTGGTCCTGACCCGGAGCCTTGGAAACACCATATATTTT. Translating it yields CAISESVVLTRSLGNTIYF.

This chain connects TRBV4-2 to TRBJ2-7; unclear D gene. The CDR3 loop spans 14 amino acids. V was cut by 4 bases and J by 0 bases, with 10 bases left in between. CDR1 LGHNA and CDR2 YNFKEQ come from the germline V gene. As DNA, the CDR3 is TGTGCCAGCAGCCCCAGGATGAGCTCCTACGAGCAGTACTTC. Its protein is CASSPRMSSYEQYF.

The chain combines TRBV10-3 with TRBJ2-7; 10 bases match TRBD2. V lost 6 bases and J lost 6; bases outside the gene matches: 5. CDR1 and CDR2 (germline): ENHRY, SYGVKD. The CDR3 is made up of 13 amino acids. CDR3 protein: CAIRSGRAGEQYF. The CDR3 DNA sequence: TGTGCCATCAGAAGCGGGAGGGCTGGCGAGCAGTACTTC.